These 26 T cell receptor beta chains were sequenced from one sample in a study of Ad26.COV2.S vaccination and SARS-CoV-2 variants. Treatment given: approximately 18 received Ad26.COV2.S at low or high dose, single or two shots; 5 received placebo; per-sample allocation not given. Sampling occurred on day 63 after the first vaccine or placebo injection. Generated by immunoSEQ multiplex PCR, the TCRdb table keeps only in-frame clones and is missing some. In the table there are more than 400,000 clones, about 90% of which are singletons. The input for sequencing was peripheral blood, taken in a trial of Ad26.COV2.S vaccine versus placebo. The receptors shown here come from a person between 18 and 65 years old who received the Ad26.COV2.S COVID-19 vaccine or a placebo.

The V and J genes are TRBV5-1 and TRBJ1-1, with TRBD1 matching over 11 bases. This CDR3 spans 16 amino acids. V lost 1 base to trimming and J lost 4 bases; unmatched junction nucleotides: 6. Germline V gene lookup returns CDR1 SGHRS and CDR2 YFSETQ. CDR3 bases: TGCGCCAGCAGCTTGTTGTCCGGGACAGGGGGCACTGAAGCTTTCTTT. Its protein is CASSLLSGTGGTEAFF.

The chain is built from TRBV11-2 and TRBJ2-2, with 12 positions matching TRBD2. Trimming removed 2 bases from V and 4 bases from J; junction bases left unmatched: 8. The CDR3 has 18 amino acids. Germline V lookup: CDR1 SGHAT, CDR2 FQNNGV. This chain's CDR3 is CASSLPTPSGGATGELFF. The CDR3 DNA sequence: TGTGCCAGCAGCTTACCAACCCCTAGCGGGGGGGCCACCGGGGAGCTGTTTTTT.

The CDR3: CAPNLNGLGSREETQYF. The CDR3 DNA follows: TGTGCCCCCAATCTGAACGGACTAGGATCAAGGGAAGAGACCCAGTACTTC. This chain links TRBV30 with TRBJ2-5; 7 bases are shared with TRBD2. CDR1 is GTSNPN, CDR2 SVGIG, per germline (reference sequence). There are 17 residues in the CDR3. The V segment lost 8 bases and the J segment 3 bases; nucleotides outside the gene matches: 21.

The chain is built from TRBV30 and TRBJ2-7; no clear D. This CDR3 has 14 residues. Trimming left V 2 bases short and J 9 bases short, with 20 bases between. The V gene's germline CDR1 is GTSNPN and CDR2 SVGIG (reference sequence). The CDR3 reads CAWSSGSTGSPQYF. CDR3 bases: TGTGCCTGGAGTTCTGGATCGACGGGCTCGCCGCAGTACTTC. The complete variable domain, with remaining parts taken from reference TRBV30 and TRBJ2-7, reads SQTIHQWPATLVQPVGSPLSLECTVEGTSNPNLYWYRQAAGRGLQLLFYSVGIGQISSEVPQNLSASRPQDRQFILSSKKLLLSDSGFYLCAWSSGSTGSPQYFGPGTRLTVT.

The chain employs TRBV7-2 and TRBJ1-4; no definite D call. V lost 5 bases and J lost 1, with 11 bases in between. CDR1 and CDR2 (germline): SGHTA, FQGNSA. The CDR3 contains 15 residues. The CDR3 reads CASSLRPGTNEKLFF. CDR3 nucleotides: TGTGCCAGCAGCCTCAGACCGGGAACTAATGAAAAACTGTTTTTT.

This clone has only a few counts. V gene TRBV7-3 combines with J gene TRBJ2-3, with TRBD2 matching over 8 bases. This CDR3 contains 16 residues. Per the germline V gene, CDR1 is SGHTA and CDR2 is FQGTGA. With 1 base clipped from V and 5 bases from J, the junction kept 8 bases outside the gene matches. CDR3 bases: TGTGCCAGCAGCTTAAATCCAGCGGGAGCGGGAGATACGCAGTATTTT. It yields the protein CASSLNPAGAGDTQYF.

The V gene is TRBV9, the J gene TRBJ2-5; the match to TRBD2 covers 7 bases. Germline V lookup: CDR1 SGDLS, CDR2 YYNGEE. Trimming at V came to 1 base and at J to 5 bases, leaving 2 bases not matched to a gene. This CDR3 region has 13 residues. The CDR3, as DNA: TGTGCCAGCAGCGTATTCGGGGGGGAGACCCAGTACTTC. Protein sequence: CASSVFGGETQYF.

The CDR3 DNA follows: TGTGCCAGCAGCGCGGTGGTAGGCGAGCAGTACTTC. Protein product: CASSAVVGEQYF. This chain connects TRBV9 to TRBJ2-7; D remains ambiguous. This CDR3 contains 12 residues. Trimming removed 3 bases at V and 6 bases at J, with 10 bases between. The germline V gene has CDR1 SGDLS and CDR2 YYNGEE. Supplemented by reference TRBV9 and TRBJ2-7, the full variable domain reads DSGVTQTPKHLITATGQRVTLRCSPRSGDLSVYWYQQSLDQGLQFLIQYYNGEERAKGNILERFSAQQFPDLHSELNLSSLELGDSALYFCASSAVVGEQYFGPGTRLTVT.

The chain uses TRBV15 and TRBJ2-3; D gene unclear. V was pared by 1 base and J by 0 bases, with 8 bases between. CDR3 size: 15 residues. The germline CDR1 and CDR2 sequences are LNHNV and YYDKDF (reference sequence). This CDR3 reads CATSRAGSSTDTQYF. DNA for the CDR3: TGTGCCACCAGCAGAGCCGGGTCCAGCACAGATACGCAGTATTTT.

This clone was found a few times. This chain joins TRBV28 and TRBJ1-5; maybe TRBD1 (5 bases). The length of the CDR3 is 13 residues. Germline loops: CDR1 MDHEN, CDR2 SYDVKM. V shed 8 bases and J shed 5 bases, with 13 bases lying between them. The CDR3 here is CASALGGDQPQHF. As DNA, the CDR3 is TGTGCCAGCGCCCTGGGGGGGGATCAGCCCCAGCATTTT.

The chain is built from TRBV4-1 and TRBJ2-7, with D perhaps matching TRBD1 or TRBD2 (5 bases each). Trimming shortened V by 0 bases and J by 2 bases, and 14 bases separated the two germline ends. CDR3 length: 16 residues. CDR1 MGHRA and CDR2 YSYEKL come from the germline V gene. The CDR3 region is CASSQDGDLLTYEQYF. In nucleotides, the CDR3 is TGCGCCAGCAGCCAAGATGGGGACCTATTGACCTACGAGCAGTACTTC.

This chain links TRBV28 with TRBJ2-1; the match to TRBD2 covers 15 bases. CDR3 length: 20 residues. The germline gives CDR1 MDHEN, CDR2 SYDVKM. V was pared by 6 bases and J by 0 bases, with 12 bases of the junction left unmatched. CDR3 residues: CASSPRPPGLAGGSYNEQFF. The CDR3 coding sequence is TGTGCCAGCAGCCCCAGGCCCCCGGGACTAGCGGGGGGCTCCTACAATGAGCAGTTCTTC.

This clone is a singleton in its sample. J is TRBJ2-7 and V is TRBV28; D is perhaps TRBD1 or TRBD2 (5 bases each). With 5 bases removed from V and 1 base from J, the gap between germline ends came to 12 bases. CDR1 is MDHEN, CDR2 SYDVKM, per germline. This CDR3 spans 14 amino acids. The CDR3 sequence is CASSSLRGSYEQYF. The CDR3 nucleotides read TGTGCCAGCAGTAGCTTGAGGGGTTCCTACGAGCAGTACTTC.

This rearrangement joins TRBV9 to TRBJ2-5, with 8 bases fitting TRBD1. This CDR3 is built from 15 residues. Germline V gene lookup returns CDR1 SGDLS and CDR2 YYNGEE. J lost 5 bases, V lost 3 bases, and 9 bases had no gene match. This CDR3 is CASSGGQGNFETQYF. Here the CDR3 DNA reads TGTGCCAGCAGCGGTGGACAGGGAAATTTCGAGACCCAGTACTTC.

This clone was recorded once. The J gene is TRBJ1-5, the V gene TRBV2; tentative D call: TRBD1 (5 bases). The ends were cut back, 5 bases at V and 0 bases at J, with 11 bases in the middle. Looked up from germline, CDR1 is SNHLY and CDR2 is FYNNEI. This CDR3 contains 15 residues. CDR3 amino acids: CASSPRQNSNQPQHF. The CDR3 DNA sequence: TGTGCCAGCAGTCCGAGACAGAATAGCAATCAGCCCCAGCATTTT.

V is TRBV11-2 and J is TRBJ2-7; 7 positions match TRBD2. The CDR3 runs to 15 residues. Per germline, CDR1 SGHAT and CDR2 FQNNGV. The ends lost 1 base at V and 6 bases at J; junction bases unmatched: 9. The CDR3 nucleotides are TGTGCCAGCAGCTTAGCCCCGACTAGCCCCCTCGAGCAGTACTTC. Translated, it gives CASSLAPTSPLEQYF.

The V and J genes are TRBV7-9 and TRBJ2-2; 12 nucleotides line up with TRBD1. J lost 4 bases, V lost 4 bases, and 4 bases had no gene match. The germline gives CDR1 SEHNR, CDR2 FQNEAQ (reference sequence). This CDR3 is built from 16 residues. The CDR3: CASSSPGQGATGELFF. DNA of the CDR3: TGTGCCAGCAGCTCGCCGGGACAGGGGGCCACCGGGGAGCTGTTTTTT.

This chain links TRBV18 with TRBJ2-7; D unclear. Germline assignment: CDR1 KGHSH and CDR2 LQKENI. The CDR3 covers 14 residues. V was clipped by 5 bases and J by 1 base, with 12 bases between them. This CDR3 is CASSFQQASYEQYF. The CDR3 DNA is TGTGCCAGCTCATTCCAGCAGGCGTCCTACGAGCAGTACTTC.

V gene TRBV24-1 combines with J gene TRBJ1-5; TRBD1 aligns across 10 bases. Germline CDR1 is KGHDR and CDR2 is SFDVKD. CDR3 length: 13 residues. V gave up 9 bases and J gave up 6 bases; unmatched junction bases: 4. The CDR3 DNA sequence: TGTGCCACCGGACAGGGGGTTGGTCAGCCCCAGCATTTT. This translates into CATGQGVGQPQHF.

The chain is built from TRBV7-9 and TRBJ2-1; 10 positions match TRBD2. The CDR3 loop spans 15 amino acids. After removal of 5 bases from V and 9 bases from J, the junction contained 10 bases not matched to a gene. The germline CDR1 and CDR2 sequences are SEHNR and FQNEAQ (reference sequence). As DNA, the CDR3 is TGTGCCAGCAGCCCAAGCGGGAGGGCGTGGATTGAGCAGTTCTTC. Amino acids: CASSPSGRAWIEQFF.

CDR3 nucleotides: TGTGCCAGCAGTTACGGAGGGGGCGGAAACACCATATATTTT. This codes for CASSYGGGGNTIYF. The gene calls are TRBV6-2 or TRBV6-3 and TRBJ1-3; 7 bases are a match to TRBD1. The V gene's germline CDR1 is MNHEY and CDR2 SVGEGT. The CDR3 has 14 residues. V dropped 2 bases and J dropped 4; count of bases not matched to a gene: 2.

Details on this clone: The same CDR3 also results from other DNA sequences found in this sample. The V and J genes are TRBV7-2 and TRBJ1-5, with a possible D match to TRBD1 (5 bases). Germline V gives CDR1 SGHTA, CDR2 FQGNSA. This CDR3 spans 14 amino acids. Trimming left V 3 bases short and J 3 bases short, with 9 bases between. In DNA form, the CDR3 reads TGTGCCAGCAGCTTCCCAGGGCTCAATCAGCCCCAGCATTTT. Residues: CASSFPGLNQPQHF. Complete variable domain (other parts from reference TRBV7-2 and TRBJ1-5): GAGVSQSPSNKVTEKGKDVELRCDPISGHTALYWYRQSLGQGLEFLIYFQGNSAPDKSGLPSDRFSAERTGGSVSTLTIQRTQQEDSAVYLCASSFPGLNQPQHFGDGTRLSIL.

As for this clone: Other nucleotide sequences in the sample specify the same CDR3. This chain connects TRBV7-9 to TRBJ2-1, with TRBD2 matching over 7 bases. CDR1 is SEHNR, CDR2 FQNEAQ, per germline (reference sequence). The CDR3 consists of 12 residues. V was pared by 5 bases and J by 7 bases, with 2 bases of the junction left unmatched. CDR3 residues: CASSRLANEQFF. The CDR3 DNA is TGTGCCAGCAGCCGACTAGCTAATGAGCAGTTCTTC.

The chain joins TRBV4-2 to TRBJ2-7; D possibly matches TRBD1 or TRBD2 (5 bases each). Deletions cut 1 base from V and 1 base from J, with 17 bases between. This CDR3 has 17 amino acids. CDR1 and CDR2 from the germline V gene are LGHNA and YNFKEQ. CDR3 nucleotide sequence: TGTGCCAGCAGCCAAGCTGCCTTTACAGGAGGATCCTACGAGCAGTACTTC. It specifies CASSQAAFTGGSYEQYF.

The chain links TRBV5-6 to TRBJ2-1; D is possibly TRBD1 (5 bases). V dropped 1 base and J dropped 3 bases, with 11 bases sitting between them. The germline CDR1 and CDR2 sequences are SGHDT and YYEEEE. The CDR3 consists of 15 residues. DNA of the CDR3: TGTGCCAGCAGCTTGTGGGTGCAGGGCTACAATGAGCAGTTCTTC. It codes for CASSLWVQGYNEQFF.

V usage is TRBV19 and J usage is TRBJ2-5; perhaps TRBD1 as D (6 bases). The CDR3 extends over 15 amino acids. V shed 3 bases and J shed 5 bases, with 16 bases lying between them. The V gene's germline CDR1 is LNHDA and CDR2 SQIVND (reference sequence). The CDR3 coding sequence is TGTGCCAGTAGTATCGGCCAGGGGCAGGGGGAGACCCAGTACTTC. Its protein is CASSIGQGQGETQYF.